This T cell receptor (beta chain) was observed in a study of blood T cell repertoires in COVID-19. TCRdb's copy holds only in-frame clones and misses some; the assay was immunoSEQ multiplex PCR. The table includes fewer than 350,000 clones, about 83% detected once. Researchers sorted participants into cohorts using their self-reported clinical history. Per germline, CDR1 SEHNR and CDR2 FQNEAQ (reference sequence). The CDR3 runs to 15 residues. V was pared by 8 bases and J by 0 bases, with 14 bases between. Source material: PBMCs or T cells enriched from blood (not recorded which). This sequence originates from a woman aged 40 to 50 who had recovered from COVID-19. V gene TRBV7-9 combines with J gene TRBJ2-1; D not resolved. In nucleotides, the CDR3 is TGTGCCAGCCTGACTGGCTCCTACTCCTACAATGAGCAGTTCTTC. Amino acid sequence: CASLTGSYSYNEQFF.